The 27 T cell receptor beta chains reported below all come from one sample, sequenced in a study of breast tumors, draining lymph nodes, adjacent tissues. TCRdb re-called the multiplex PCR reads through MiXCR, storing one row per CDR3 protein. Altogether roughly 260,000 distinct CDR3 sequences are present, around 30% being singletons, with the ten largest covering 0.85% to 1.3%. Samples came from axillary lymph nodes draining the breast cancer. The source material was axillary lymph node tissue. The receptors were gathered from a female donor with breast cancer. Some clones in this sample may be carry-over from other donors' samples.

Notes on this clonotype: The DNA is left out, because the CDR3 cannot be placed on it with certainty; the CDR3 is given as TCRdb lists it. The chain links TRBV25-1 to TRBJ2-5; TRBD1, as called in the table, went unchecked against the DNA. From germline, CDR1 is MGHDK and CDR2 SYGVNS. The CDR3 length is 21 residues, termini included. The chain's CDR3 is CASSVGTGLEKLFFGSGTQYF.

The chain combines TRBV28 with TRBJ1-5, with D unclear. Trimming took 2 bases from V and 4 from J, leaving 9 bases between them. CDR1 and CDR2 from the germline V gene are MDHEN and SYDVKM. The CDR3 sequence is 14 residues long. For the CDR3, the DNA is TGTGCCAGCAGTTTAATTCTGGGAAATCAGCCCCAGCATTTT. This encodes CASSLILGNQPQHF.

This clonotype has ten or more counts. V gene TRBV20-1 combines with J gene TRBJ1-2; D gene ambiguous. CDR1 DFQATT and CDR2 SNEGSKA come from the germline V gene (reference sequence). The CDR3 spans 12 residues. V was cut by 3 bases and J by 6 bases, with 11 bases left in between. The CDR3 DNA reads TGCAGTGCTAGTATGTGGGTGAATGGCTACACCTTC. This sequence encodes CSASMWVNGYTF.

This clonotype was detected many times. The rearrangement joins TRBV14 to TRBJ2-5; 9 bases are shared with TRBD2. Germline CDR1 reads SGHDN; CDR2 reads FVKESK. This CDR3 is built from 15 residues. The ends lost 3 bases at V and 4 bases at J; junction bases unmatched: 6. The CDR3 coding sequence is TGTGCCAGCAGCCAGGCTAGCGGGAAGGGAGAGACCCAGTACTTC. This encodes CASSQASGKGETQYF.

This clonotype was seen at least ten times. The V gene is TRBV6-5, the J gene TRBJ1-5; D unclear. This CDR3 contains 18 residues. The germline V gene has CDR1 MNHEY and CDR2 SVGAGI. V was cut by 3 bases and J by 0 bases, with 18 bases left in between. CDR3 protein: CASSYLVQRLNSNQPQHF. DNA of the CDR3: TGTGCCAGCAGTTATCTTGTTCAACGGCTAAATAGCAATCAGCCCCAGCATTTT.

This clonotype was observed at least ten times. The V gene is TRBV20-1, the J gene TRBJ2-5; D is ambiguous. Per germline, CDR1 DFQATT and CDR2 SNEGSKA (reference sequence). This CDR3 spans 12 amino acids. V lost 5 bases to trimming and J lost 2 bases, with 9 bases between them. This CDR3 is CSAPDQQETQYF. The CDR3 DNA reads TGCAGTGCTCCGGACCAGCAAGAGACCCAGTACTTC.

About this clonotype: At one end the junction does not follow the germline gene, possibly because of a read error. CDR3 loop: CVSSSPGGGEAFF. The CDR3 DNA is TGTGTCAGCAGCAGTCCAGGGGGCGGGGAAGCTTTCTTT. V usage is TRBV7-9 and J usage is TRBJ1-1; TRBD1 agrees at 8 bases. CDR3 size: 13 residues. Germline lookup yields CDR1 SEHNR and CDR2 FQNEAQ (reference sequence).

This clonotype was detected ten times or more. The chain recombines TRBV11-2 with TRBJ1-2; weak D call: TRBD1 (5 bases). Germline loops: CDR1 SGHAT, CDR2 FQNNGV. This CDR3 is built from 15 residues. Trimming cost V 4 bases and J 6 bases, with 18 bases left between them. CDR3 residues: CASSSRSGWHDGYTF. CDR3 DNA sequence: TGTGCCAGCAGCTCACGATCAGGGTGGCATGATGGCTACACCTTC.

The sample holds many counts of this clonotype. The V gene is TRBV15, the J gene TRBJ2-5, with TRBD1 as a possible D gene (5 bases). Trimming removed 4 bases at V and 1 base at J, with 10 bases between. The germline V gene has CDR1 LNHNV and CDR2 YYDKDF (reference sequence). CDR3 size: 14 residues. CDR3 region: CATSTRGLQETQYF. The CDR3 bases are TGTGCCACCAGCACAAGGGGCCTCCAAGAGACCCAGTACTTC. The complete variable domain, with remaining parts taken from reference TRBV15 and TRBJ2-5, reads DAMVIQNPRYQVTQFGKPVTLSCSQTLNHNVMYWYQQKSSQAPKLLFHYYDKDFNNEADTPDNFQSRRPNTSFCFLDIRSPGLGDTAMYLCATSTRGLQETQYFGPGTRLLVL.

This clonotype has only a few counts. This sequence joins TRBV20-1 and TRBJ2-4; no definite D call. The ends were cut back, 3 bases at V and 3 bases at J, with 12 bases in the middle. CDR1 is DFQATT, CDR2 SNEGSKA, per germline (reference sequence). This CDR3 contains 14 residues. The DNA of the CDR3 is TGCAGTGCTAGCTCCCAGACCATCAAAAACATTCAGTACTTC. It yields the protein CSASSQTIKNIQYF.

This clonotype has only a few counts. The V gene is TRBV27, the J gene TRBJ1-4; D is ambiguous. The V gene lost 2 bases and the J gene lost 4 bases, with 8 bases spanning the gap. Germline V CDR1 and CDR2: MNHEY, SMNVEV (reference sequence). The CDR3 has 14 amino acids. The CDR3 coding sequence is TGTGCCAGCAGTTTAATGGGATATAATGAAAAACTGTTTTTT. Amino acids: CASSLMGYNEKLFF.

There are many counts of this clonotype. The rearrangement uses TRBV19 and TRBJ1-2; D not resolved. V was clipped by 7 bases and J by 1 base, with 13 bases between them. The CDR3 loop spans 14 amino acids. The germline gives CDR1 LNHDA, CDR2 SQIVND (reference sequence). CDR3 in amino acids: CASKGDYFNYGYTF. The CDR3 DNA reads TGTGCCAGTAAGGGAGACTATTTTAACTATGGCTACACCTTC.

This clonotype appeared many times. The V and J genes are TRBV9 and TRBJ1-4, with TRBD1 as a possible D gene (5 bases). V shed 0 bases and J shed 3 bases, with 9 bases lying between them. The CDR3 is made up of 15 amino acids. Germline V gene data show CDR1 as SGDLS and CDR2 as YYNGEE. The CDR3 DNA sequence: TGTGCCAGCAGCGTAGCCGGGGCGGCTAATGAAAAACTGTTTTTT. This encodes CASSVAGAANEKLFF.

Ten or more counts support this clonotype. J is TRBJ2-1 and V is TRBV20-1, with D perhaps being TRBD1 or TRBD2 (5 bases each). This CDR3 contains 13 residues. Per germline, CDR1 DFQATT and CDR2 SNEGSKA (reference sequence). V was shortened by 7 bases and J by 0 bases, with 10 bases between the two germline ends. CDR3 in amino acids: CSVGTSSYNEQFF. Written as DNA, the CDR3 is TGCAGTGTCGGGACCAGCTCCTACAATGAGCAGTTCTTC.

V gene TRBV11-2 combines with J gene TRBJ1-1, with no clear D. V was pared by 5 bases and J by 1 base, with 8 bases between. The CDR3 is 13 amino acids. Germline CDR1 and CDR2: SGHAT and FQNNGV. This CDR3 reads CASSQKENTEAFF. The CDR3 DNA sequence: TGTGCCAGCAGCCAAAAGGAGAACACTGAAGCTTTCTTT.

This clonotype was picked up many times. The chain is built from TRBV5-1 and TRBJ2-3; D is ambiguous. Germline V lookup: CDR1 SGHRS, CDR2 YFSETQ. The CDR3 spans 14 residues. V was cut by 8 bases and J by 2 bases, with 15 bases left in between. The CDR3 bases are TGCGCCAGTCGGACCCAAAACCTCACAGATACGCAGTATTTT. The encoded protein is CASRTQNLTDTQYF.

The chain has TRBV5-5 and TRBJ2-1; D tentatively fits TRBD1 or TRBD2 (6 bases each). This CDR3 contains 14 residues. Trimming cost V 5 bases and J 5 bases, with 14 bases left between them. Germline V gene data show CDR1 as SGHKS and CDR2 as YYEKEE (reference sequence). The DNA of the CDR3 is TGTGCCAGCAGGGTACCTCGGGGGCACAATGAGCAGTTCTTC. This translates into CASRVPRGHNEQFF.

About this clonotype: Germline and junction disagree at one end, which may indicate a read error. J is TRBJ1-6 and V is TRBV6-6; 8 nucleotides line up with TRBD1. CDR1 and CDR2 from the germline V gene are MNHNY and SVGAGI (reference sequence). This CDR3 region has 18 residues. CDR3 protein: CASSHSSPRGRVNSPLHF. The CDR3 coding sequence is TGTGCCAGCAGTCACTCTTCGCCCAGGGGGCGGGTGAATTCACCCCTCCACTTT.

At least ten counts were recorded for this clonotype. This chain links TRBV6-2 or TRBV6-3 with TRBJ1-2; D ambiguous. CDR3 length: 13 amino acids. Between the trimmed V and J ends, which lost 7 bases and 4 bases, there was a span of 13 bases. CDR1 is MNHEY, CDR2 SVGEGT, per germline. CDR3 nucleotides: TGTGCCAGCAACCCGGATAGCGTCTATGGCTACACCTTC. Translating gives CASNPDSVYGYTF.

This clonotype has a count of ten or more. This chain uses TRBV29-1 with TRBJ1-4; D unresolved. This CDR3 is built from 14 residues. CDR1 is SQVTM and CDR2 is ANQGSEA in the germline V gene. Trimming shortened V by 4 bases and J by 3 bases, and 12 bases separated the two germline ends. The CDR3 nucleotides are TGCAGCGTTGCTAGGGCGGGAGCTAATGAAAAACTGTTTTTT. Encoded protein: CSVARAGANEKLFF.

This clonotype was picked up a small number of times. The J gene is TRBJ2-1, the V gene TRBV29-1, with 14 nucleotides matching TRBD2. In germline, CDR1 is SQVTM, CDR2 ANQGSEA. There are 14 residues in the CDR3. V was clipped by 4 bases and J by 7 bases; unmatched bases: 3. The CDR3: CSVVGTSGSNEQFF. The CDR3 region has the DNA TGCAGCGTTGTGGGGACTAGCGGGAGTAATGAGCAGTTCTTC.

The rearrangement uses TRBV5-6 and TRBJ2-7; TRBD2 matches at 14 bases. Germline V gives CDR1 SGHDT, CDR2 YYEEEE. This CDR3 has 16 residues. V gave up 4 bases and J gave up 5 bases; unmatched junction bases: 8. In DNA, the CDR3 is TGTGCCAGCAGCCATAGGGGACTAGCGGGAGTCCACGAGCAGTACTTC. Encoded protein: CASSHRGLAGVHEQYF.

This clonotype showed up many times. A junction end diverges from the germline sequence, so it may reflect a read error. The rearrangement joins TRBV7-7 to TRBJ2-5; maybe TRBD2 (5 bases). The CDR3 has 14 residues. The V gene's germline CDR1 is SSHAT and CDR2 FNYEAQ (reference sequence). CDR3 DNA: TGTGCTAGCAGCTTAGAGGGAGTCCGAGAGACCCAGTACTTC. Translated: CASSLEGVRETQYF. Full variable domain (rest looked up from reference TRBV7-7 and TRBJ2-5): GAGVSQSPRYKVTKRGQDVTLRCDPISSHATLYWYQQALGQGPEFLTYFNYEAQPDKSGLPSDRFSAERPEGSISTLTIQRTEQRDSAMYRCASSLEGVRETQYFGPGTRLLVL.

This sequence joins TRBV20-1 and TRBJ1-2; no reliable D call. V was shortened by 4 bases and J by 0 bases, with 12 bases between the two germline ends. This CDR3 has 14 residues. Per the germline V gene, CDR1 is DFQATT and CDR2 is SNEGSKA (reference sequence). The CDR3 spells CSATTPTSNYGYTF. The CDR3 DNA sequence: TGCAGTGCTACCACACCGACCTCTAACTATGGCTACACCTTC.

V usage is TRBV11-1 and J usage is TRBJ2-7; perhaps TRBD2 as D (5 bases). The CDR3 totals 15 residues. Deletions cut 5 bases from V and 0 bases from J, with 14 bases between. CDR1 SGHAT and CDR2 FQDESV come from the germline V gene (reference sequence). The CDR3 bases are TGTGCCAGCAGCCTCATGGCGCGGGCCTCCTACGAGCAGTACTTC. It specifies CASSLMARASYEQYF.

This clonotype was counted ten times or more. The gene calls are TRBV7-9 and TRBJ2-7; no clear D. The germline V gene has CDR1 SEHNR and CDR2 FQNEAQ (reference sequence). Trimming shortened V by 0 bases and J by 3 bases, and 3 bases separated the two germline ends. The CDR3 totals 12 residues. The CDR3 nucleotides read TGTGCCAGCAGCTTAGCAAACTACGAGCAGTACTTC. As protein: CASSLANYEQYF.

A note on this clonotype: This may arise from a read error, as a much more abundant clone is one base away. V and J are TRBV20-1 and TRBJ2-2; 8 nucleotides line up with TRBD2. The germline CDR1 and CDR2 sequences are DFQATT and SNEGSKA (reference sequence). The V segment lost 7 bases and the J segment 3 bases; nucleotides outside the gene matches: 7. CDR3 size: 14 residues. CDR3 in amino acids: CSVTSGSHTGELFF. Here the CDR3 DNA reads TGCAGTGTTACTAGCGGTTCCCACACCGGGGAGCTGTTTTTT.